Below, 10 T cell receptor beta chains from the same sample are listed, as sequenced in a study of T cells in Graves' hyperthyroidism and ophthalmopathy. RNA transcripts were the template for amplifying TCR beta CDR3 regions. Carried out on the TCR CDR3, a first-round RT-PCR used the HTBI primer set. TCRdb passed the multiplex PCR reads through MiXCR, listing each CDR3 protein once. The table has 600,000 or so distinct CDR3 sequences, around 15% seen once; the top ten hold around 4%. Sequenced sample: blood. These receptors all come from a woman in her thirties with Graves' hyperthyroidism.

Ten or more counts support this clonotype. CDR3 DNA sequence: TGTGCCAGCAGTTATAACAATGAGCAGTTCTTC. Translation gives CASSYNNEQFF. V gene TRBV28 combines with J gene TRBJ2-1; D is unclear. The CDR3 is 11 amino acids. Germline V gene sequence: CDR1 MDHEN, CDR2 SYDVKM. V lost 4 bases and J 5 bases, leaving 3 bases between the germline ends.

This clonotype was found a few times. This chain connects TRBV6-2 or TRBV6-3 to TRBJ1-6; no definite D call. This CDR3 contains 14 residues. Germline values: CDR1 MNHEY, CDR2 SVGEGT. Between the trimmed V and J ends, which lost 8 bases and 14 bases, there was a span of 22 bases. CDR3: CASRRGQRISALHF. CDR3 bases: TGTGCCAGCCGGCGCGGTCAGCGCATCTCCGCCCTCCACTTT.

This sequence joins TRBV5-5 and TRBJ2-2; tentative D call: TRBD1 (6 bases). The ends were cut back, 2 bases at V and 1 base at J, with 12 bases in the middle. This CDR3 is 16 amino acids long. Germline values: CDR1 SGHKS, CDR2 YYEKEE (reference sequence). The CDR3, as DNA: TGTGCCAGCAGCTTCCCCGGGACAATGAACACCGGGGAGCTGTTTTTT. It specifies CASSFPGTMNTGELFF. Looking up the rest from reference TRBV5-5 and TRBJ2-2 gives the full variable domain: DAGVTQSPTHLIKTRGQQVTLRCSPISGHKSVSWYQQVLGQGPQFIFQYYEKEERGRGNFPDRFSARQFPNYSSELNVNALLLGDSALYLCASSFPGTMNTGELFFGEGSRLTVL.

The chain is built from TRBV20-1 and TRBJ2-7, with TRBD1 as a possible D gene (6 bases). V dropped 6 bases and J dropped 4 bases, with 13 bases sitting between them. Germline V gene sequence: CDR1 DFQATT, CDR2 SNEGSKA (reference sequence). CDR3 length equals 12 residues. The CDR3 spells CSAPKQGYEQYF. CDR3 bases: TGCAGTGCACCAAAACAGGGTTACGAGCAGTACTTC.

This clonotype was observed at least ten times. The V gene is TRBV11-3, the J gene TRBJ1-1; D is ambiguous. Germline V gene sequence: CDR1 SGHNT, CDR2 YENEEA. V lost 4 bases, J lost 10 bases, and 7 bases lay in between. The CDR3 length is 10 residues. CDR3 residues: CASSSGGAFF. As DNA, the CDR3 is TGTGCCAGCAGCTCAGGTGGAGCTTTCTTT.

This clonotype was observed at least ten times. V usage is TRBV3-1 and J usage is TRBJ1-1, with TRBD1 as a possible D gene (6 bases). The CDR3 covers 14 residues. Germline V gene data show CDR1 as LGHDT and CDR2 as YNNKEL (reference sequence). V lost 1 base, J lost 0 bases, and 6 bases lay in between. DNA of the CDR3: TGTGCCAGCAGCCAAGGACAGGTGAACACTGAAGCTTTCTTT. Translation: CASSQGQVNTEAFF.

The sample holds many counts of this clonotype. This rearrangement joins TRBV2 to TRBJ2-2; 10 nucleotides line up with TRBD2. This CDR3 has 17 amino acids. Germline V CDR1 and CDR2: SNHLY, FYNNEI. Trimming cost V 6 bases and J 0 bases; bases outside gene matches: 7. The CDR3 sequence is CASRAGLAKSNTGELFF. The DNA for the CDR3 is TGTGCCAGCAGAGCGGGACTAGCGAAATCGAACACCGGGGAGCTGTTTTTT. Variable domain in full (rest from reference TRBV2 and TRBJ2-2): EPEVTQTPSHQVTQMGQEVILRCVPISNHLYFYWYRQILGQKVEFLVSFYNNEISEKSEIFDDQFSVERPDGSNFTLKIRSTKLEDSAMYFCASRAGLAKSNTGELFFGEGSRLTVL.

The chain couples TRBV7-2 to TRBJ2-1; 8 nucleotides match TRBD2. The CDR3 contains 18 residues. V lost 5 bases, J lost 6 bases, and 18 bases stayed unmatched. Germline CDR1 reads SGHTA; CDR2 reads FQGNSA. The DNA for the CDR3 is TGTGCCAGCAGCCTTTCTACCGGGACTAGAGGCTTTCTCAATGAGCAGTTCTTC. It specifies CASSLSTGTRGFLNEQFF.

This clonotype has just a few counts. The V gene is TRBV28, the J gene TRBJ1-2; D call uncertain. This CDR3 region has 15 residues. Germline-derived CDR1 and CDR2 are MDHEN and SYDVKM. Deletions cut 3 bases from V and 1 base from J, with 12 bases between. This CDR3 is CASSFPRENNYGYTF. DNA of the CDR3: TGTGCCAGCAGTTTCCCCCGAGAAAATAACTATGGCTACACCTTC.

This clonotype occurred a few times. This chain connects TRBV12-3 or TRBV12-4 to TRBJ1-3, with unresolved D. The germline V and J ends were trimmed by 4 bases and 13 bases, with 11 bases remaining between them. This CDR3 has 11 residues. The CDR3, as DNA: TGTGCCAGCAGTTGGACGCAGATTATATATTTT. Translating it yields CASSWTQIIYF.